This T cell receptor beta chain was found in a study of cytomegalovirus exposure and HLA in healthy donors. This clone was observed a single time. Antigen specificity is unknown. PCR primers comprised 60 Vbeta and 13 Jbeta primers. Assay: immunoSEQ multiplex PCR; the TCRdb copy retains only in-frame clones and omits some. The sample carries roughly 220,000 clones, roughly 80% recorded once. Study outcomes and limitations: The productive fraction for most TCR beta V segments was about 90% or about 30% in an earlier analysis. A later analysis linked a missense DCLRE1C variant to TCR beta V- and J-gene trimming. Relative to equally common others, HLA-associated TCR beta chains showed greater clonal expansion in a later analysis. Later, an analysis found that common viral pathogens appeared to be linked with several of the most significant clusters.

Sequencing used PBMCs. The TCR originated in a man aged 50 to 59 in good health and CMV-seronegative.

This chain's CDR3 is CATTSSGAYNEQFF. The CDR3 nucleotides are TGTGCCACCACGAGTAGCGGGGCATACAATGAGCAGTTCTTC. The chain recombines TRBV2 with TRBJ2-1; 8 nucleotides agree with TRBD2. V lost 10 bases, J lost 4 bases, and 9 bases stayed unmatched. Germline V gives CDR1 SNHLY, CDR2 FYNNEI. This CDR3 contains 14 residues.